This TCR beta chain was identified in a study of T cells in Graves' hyperthyroidism and ophthalmopathy. Study findings and constraints: The majority of expanded thyroid clonotypes above 0.001 also appeared in blood. Ophthalmopathy could be told apart from stable hyperthyroidism with a 13 V-J model.

When ophthalmopathy did not progress within 18 months, Graves' hyperthyroidism was considered stable. Uncontrolled infection, other autoimmune disease, pregnancy or lactation barred patients from enrollment. Amplification targeted TCR beta CDR3 regions from RNA transcripts. The TCR CDR3 was amplified in a first-round RT-PCR using the HTBI primer set. TCRdb ran MiXCR on the multiplex PCR reads and lists one entry per CDR3 protein. The sample includes approximately 700,000 distinct CDR3 sequences, roughly 17% of them seen just once. In this sample, this clonotype turned up a few times. Its specificity is not known. V was shortened by 3 bases and J by 4 bases, with 11 bases between the two germline ends. Germline CDR1 reads KGHDR; CDR2 reads SFDVKD. The CDR3 is made up of 15 amino acids.

The chain couples TRBV24-1 to TRBJ1-4; no clear D gene. The source of this sequence is a man in his late teens or twenties with Graves' hyperthyroidism. The sequenced sample was blood. The CDR3 is CATSDGVGGNEKLFF. CDR3 in DNA: TGTGCCACCAGTGATGGGGTAGGTGGTAATGAAAAACTGTTTTTT.